What follows are 14 T cell receptor beta chains derived from one specimen sequenced in a study of T cell responses to AZD1222 COVID-19 vaccine. Repertoires were generated with immunoSEQ multiplex PCR, while TCRdb's copy carries only in-frame clones and drops some. The table has about 120,000 clones, 75% to 95% seen once. The specimen was peripheral blood, collected on day 0 of AZD1222 vaccination. The receptors were gathered from an adult in good health.

This chain joins TRBV7-8 and TRBJ2-7; 9 bases match TRBD2. CDR3 length: 14 residues. Germline V lookup: CDR1 SGHVS, CDR2 FQNEAQ. After removal of 5 bases from V and 2 bases from J, the junction contained 4 bases not matched to a gene. The CDR3 loop is CASSMGGRAYEQYF. The DNA of the CDR3 is TGTGCCAGCAGCATGGGCGGGAGGGCCTACGAGCAGTACTTC.

The chain links TRBV5-4 to TRBJ1-1; D unclear. This CDR3 comprises 16 residues. V dropped 4 bases and J dropped 0 bases, with 16 bases sitting between them. The germline CDR1 and CDR2 sequences are SGHNT and YYREEE (reference sequence). DNA for the CDR3: TGTGCCAGCAGCGACTTCGGCGGCCGGGTGAACACTGAAGCTTTCTTT. Encoded protein: CASSDFGGRVNTEAFF.

Only one count was recorded for this clone. The chain combines TRBV4-3 with TRBJ2-2, with TRBD2 identical over 9 bases. The CDR3 is made up of 19 amino acids. Germline V gene lookup returns CDR1 LGHNA and CDR2 YSLEER. The V segment lost 0 bases and the J segment 0 bases; nucleotides outside the gene matches: 8. The CDR3 is CASSQDLLAGASNTGELFF. The CDR3 DNA reads as TGCGCCAGCAGCCAAGACCTCTTAGCGGGAGCATCGAACACCGGGGAGCTGTTTTTT.

The gene calls are TRBV5-5 and TRBJ1-4; D not resolved. The CDR3 length is 15 residues. V dropped 3 bases and J dropped 1 base, with 10 bases sitting between them. The germline V gene has CDR1 SGHKS and CDR2 YYEKEE (reference sequence). CDR3 in DNA: TGTGCCAGCAGCTCCCGACAAAGAACTAATGAAAAACTGTTTTTT. Its protein is CASSSRQRTNEKLFF. The full variable domain, its missing parts supplied by reference TRBV5-5 and TRBJ1-4, is DAGVTQSPTHLIKTRGQQVTLRCSPISGHKSVSWYQQVLGQGPQFIFQYYEKEERGRGNFPDRFSARQFPNYSSELNVNALLLGDSALYLCASSSRQRTNEKLFFGSGTQLSVL.

This chain joins TRBV5-1 and TRBJ2-3; 9 bases fit TRBD2. CDR1 and CDR2 from the germline V gene are SGHRS and YFSETQ. Germline trimming cut 4 bases from V and 2 bases from J; bases unmatched to any gene: 2. This CDR3 region has 14 residues. The CDR3 nucleotides are TGCGCCAGCAGCCAGGGACTAGCCACAGATACGCAGTATTTT. Its translation is CASSQGLATDTQYF.

This chain connects TRBV29-1 to TRBJ1-2; D is possibly TRBD1 (6 bases). The ends were cut back, 4 bases at V and 2 bases at J, with 14 bases in the middle. Germline V CDR1 and CDR2: SQVTM, ANQGSEA. The CDR3 consists of 14 residues. The CDR3: CSVVGVQGNYGYTF. CDR3 DNA sequence: TGCAGCGTTGTAGGGGTACAGGGCAACTATGGCTACACCTTC.

V and J are TRBV19 and TRBJ2-2; 7 nucleotides line up with TRBD1. The CDR3 covers 18 residues. Per the germline V gene, CDR1 is LNHDA and CDR2 is SQIVND (reference sequence). The J segment lost 1 base and the V segment lost 4 bases, leaving 12 bases of the junction unmatched. The DNA for the CDR3 is TGTGCCAGTAGTACCCCATATCCGGGACAGAGGAACACCGGGGAGCTGTTTTTT. The encoded protein is CASSTPYPGQRNTGELFF. Complete variable domain (other parts from reference TRBV19 and TRBJ2-2): DGGITQSPKYLFRKEGQNVTLSCEQNLNHDAMYWYRQDPGQGLRLIYYSQIVNDFQKGDIAEGYSVSREKKESFPLTVTSAQKNPTAFYLCASSTPYPGQRNTGELFFGEGSRLTVL.

The gene calls are TRBV18 and TRBJ2-7; D is perhaps TRBD1 (7 bases). Germline lookup yields CDR1 KGHSH and CDR2 LQKENI. The CDR3 runs to 14 residues. Trimming shortened V by 6 bases and J by 7 bases, and 19 bases separated the two germline ends. This chain's CDR3 is CASSLLGQGGEQYF. In DNA, the CDR3 is TGTGCCAGCTCGCTTCTCGGGCAGGGGGGTGAGCAGTACTTC. The complete variable domain, with remaining parts taken from reference TRBV18 and TRBJ2-7, reads NAGVMQNPRHLVRRRGQEARLRCSPMKGHSHVYWYRQLPEEGLKFMVYLQKENIIDESGMPKERFSAEFPKEGPSILRIQQVVRGDSAAYFCASSLLGQGGEQYFGPGTRLTVT.

The chain joins TRBV30 to TRBJ2-1; TRBD2 matches 7 bases. Germline V gene lookup returns CDR1 GTSNPN and CDR2 SVGIG (reference sequence). V gave up 2 bases and J gave up 0 bases; unmatched junction bases: 7. The CDR3 runs to 16 residues. As DNA, the CDR3 is TGTGCCTGGAGTCCCGGGAGGAACCCCTCCTACAATGAGCAGTTCTTC. Translating gives CAWSPGRNPSYNEQFF.

The gene calls are TRBV4-3 and TRBJ2-3; D is uncertain. V was pared by 0 bases and J by 3 bases, with 7 bases between. The CDR3 covers 14 residues. Germline V gene lookup returns CDR1 LGHNA and CDR2 YSLEER. CDR3 protein: CASSQEARTDTQYF. CDR3 coding DNA: TGCGCCAGCAGCCAAGAGGCCAGAACAGATACGCAGTATTTT.

V gene TRBV19 combines with J gene TRBJ2-4; D unresolved. Trimming stripped 4 bases from V and 6 bases from J, with 10 bases between. The germline CDR1 and CDR2 sequences are LNHDA and SQIVND (reference sequence). This CDR3 spans 13 amino acids. CDR3 region: CASSTSQSNIQYF. Here the CDR3 DNA reads TGTGCCAGTAGTACTTCCCAGTCAAACATTCAGTACTTC. The full variable domain, rest sourced from reference TRBV19 and TRBJ2-4, is DGGITQSPKYLFRKEGQNVTLSCEQNLNHDAMYWYRQDPGQGLRLIYYSQIVNDFQKGDIAEGYSVSREKKESFPLTVTSAQKNPTAFYLCASSTSQSNIQYFGAGTRLSVL.

V gene TRBV3-1 (or the pseudogene TRBV3-2) combines with J gene TRBJ2-3; the D is unclear. V dropped 0 bases and J dropped 2 bases, with 3 bases sitting between them. CDR1 and CDR2 from the germline V gene are LGHDT and YNNKEL (reference sequence). The CDR3 totals 13 residues. CDR3 residues: CASSQDFTDTQYF. CDR3 DNA sequence: TGTGCCAGCAGCCAAGACTTCACAGATACGCAGTATTTT.

Only a few counts were recorded for this clone. This sequence joins TRBV5-4 and TRBJ1-6, with D possibly being TRBD1 (5 bases). Germline V gene data show CDR1 as SGHNT and CDR2 as YYREEE (reference sequence). The CDR3 has 16 residues. The ends were cut back, 1 base at V and 1 base at J, with 9 bases in the middle. The CDR3 region is CASSLLRGSYNSPLHF. Written as DNA, the CDR3 is TGTGCCAGCAGCTTGTTGCGGGGGTCCTATAATTCACCCCTCCACTTT. Based on the CDR3 plus reference TRBV5-4 and TRBJ1-6, the full variable domain is ETGVTQSPTHLIKTRGQQVTLRCSSQSGHNTVSWYQQALGQGPQFIFQYYREEENGRGNFPPRFSGLQFPNYSSELNVNALELDDSALYLCASSLLRGSYNSPLHFGNGTRLTVT.

The chain employs TRBV11-2 and TRBJ1-2, with D possibly TRBD1 on 6 matching bases. V lost 5 bases and J 4 bases, leaving 14 bases between the germline ends. CDR3 length equals 14 residues. Germline V gene sequence: CDR1 SGHAT, CDR2 FQNNGV. This CDR3 is CASSQDRKIYGYTF. The CDR3 DNA sequence: TGTGCCAGCAGCCAAGACAGGAAAATCTATGGCTACACCTTC.